The 5 T cell receptor beta chains below were found in one sample sequenced in a study of T cell responses to AZD1222 COVID-19 vaccine. Some clones are missing from TCRdb's copy, which holds only in-frame ones; the method was immunoSEQ multiplex PCR. The table has 98,000 or so clones, about 90% seen once; the top ten hold more than 8%. The specimen was peripheral blood, collected on day 0 of AZD1222 vaccination. The receptors come from an adult in good health.

This chain links TRBV3-1 (or the pseudogene TRBV3-2) with TRBJ1-3; D not certain. CDR3 length equals 13 residues. V shed 0 bases and J shed 4 bases, with 4 bases lying between them. Germline-derived CDR1 and CDR2 are LGHDT and YNNKEL (reference sequence). The DNA for the CDR3 is TGTGCCAGCAGCCAAGATTGGGGAAACACCATATATTTT. This translates into CASSQDWGNTIYF.

V usage is TRBV5-4 and J usage is TRBJ2-1, with 7 bases aligning to TRBD2. Trimming removed 0 bases from V and 4 bases from J; junction bases left unmatched: 1. There are 14 residues in the CDR3. The germline CDR1 and CDR2 sequences are SGHNT and YYREEE (reference sequence). The CDR3 spells CASSLAAGYNEQFF. The CDR3, as DNA: TGTGCCAGCAGCTTGGCAGCGGGATACAATGAGCAGTTCTTC.

The chain uses TRBV29-1 and TRBJ1-4; 8 bases map to TRBD1. Germline loops: CDR1 SQVTM, CDR2 ANQGSEA. Trimming at V came to 4 bases and at J to 4 bases, leaving 8 bases not matched to a gene. This CDR3 has 15 residues. In nucleotides, the CDR3 is TGCAGCGTTGCAGGGGGCTTAGGGTATAATGAAAAACTGTTTTTT. Residues: CSVAGGLGYNEKLFF.

This clone has just one count. The V gene is TRBV12-3 or TRBV12-4, the J gene TRBJ2-2; D might be TRBD2 (5 bases). The CDR3 is 12 amino acids. Trimming shortened V by 6 bases and J by 5 bases, and 7 bases separated the two germline ends. CDR3 in amino acids: CASSRDTGELFF. The CDR3 DNA reads TGTGCCAGCAGCCGGGATACCGGGGAGCTGTTTTTT.

This sequence joins TRBV6-6 and TRBJ2-4; D unresolved. Germline CDR1 is MNHNY and CDR2 is SVGAGI (reference sequence). V was cut by 4 bases and J by 5 bases, with 9 bases left in between. This CDR3 is built from 13 residues. CDR3 loop: CASSLAVENIQYF. In nucleotides, the CDR3 is TGTGCCAGCAGTTTGGCGGTCGAAAACATTCAGTACTTC.